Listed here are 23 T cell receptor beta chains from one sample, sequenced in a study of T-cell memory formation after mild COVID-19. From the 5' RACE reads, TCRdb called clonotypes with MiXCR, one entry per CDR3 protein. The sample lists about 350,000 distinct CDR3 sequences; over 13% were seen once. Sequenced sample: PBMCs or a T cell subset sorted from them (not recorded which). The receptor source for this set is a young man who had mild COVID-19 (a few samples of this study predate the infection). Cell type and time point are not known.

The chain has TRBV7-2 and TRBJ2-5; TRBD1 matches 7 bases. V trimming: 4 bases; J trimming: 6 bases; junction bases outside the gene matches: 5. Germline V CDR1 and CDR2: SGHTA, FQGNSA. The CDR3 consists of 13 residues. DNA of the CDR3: TGTGCCAGCAGCTCCGACAGGGACCAGACCCAGTACTTC. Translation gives CASSSDRDQTQYF.

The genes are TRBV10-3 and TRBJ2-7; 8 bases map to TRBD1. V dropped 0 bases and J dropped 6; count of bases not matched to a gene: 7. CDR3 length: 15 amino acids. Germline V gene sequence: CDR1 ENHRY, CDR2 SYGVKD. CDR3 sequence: CAISESEQGAIEQYF. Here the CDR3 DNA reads TGTGCCATCAGTGAGTCGGAGCAGGGGGCGATCGAGCAGTACTTC.

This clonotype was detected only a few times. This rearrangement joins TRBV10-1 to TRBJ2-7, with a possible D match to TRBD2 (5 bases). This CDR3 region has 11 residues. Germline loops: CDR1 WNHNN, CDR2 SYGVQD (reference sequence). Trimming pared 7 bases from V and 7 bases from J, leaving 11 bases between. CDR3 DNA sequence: TGCGCCAGCAATCCTCCGGGAGAGCAGTACGTC. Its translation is CASNPPGEQYV.

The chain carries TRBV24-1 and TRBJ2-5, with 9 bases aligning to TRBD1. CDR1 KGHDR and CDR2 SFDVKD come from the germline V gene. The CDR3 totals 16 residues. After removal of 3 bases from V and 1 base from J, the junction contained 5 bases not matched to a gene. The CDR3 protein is CATSDPGQGSQETQYF. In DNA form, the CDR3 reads TGTGCCACCAGTGATCCTGGACAGGGGTCCCAAGAGACCCAGTACTTC.

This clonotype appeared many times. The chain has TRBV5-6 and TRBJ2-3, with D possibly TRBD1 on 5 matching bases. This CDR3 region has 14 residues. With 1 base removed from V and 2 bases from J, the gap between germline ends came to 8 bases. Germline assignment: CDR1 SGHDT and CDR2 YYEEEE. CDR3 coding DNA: TGTGCCAGCAGCTTGAGGGGATACACAGATACGCAGTATTTT. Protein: CASSLRGYTDTQYF.

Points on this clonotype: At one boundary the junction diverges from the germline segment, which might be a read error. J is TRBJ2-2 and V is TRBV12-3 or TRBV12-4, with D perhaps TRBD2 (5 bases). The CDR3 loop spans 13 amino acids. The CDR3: CASSPENTGELLF. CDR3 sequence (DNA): TGTGCCAGCAGCCCCGAGAACACCGGGGAGCTGTTGTTT.

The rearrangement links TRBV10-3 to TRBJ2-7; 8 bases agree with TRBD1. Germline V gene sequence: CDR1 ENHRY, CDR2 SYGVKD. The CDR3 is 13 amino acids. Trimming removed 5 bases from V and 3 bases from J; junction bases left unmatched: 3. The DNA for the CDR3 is TGTGCCATCAGTTCAGGGGGCGACTACGAGCAGTACGTC. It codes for CAISSGGDYEQYV.

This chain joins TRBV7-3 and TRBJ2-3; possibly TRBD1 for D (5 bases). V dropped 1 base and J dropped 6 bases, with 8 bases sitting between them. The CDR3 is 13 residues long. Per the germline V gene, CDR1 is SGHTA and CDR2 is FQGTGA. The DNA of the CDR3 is TGTGCCAGCAGCTTAAGTAGGGGCGATACGCAGTATTTT. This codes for CASSLSRGDTQYF.

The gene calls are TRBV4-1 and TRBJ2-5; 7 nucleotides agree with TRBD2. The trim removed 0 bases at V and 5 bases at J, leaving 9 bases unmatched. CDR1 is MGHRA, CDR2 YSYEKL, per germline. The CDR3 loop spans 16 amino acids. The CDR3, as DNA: TGCGCCAGCAGCCAAGAATGGGGGGGGACCCCGGAGACCCAGTACTTC. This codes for CASSQEWGGTPETQYF.

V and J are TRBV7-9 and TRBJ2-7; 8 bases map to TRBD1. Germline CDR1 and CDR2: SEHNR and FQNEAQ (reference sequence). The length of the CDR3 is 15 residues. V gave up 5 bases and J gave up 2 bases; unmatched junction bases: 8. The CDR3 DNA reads TGTGCCAGCAGCCCCGGCCAGGGGGCGGCCTACGAGCAGTACGTC. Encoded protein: CASSPGQGAAYEQYV.

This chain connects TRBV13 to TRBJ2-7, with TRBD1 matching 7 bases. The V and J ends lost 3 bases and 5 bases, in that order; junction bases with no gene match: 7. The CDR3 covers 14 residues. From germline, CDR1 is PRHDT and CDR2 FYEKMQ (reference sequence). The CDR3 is CASSFDHRGDEQYF. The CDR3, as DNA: TGTGCCAGCAGCTTTGATCACAGGGGCGACGAGCAGTACTTC. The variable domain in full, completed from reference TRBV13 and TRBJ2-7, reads AAGVIQSPRHLIKEKRETATLKCYPIPRHDTVYWYQQGPGQDPQFLISFYEKMQSDKGSIPDRFSAQQFSDYHSELNMSSLELGDSALYFCASSFDHRGDEQYFGPGTRLTVT.

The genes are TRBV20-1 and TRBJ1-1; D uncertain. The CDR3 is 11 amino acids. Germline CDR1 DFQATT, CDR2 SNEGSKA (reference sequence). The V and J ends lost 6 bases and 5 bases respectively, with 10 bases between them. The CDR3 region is CSAAGETEAFF. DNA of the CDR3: TGCAGTGCGGCCGGCGAGACTGAAGCTTTCTTT.

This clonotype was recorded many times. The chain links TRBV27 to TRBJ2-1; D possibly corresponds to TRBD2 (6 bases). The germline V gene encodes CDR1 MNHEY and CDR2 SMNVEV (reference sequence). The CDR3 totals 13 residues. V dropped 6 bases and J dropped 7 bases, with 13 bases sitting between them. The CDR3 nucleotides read TGTGCCAGCAGCCGTGCGGGGTGGAATGAGCAGTTCTTC. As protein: CASSRAGWNEQFF.

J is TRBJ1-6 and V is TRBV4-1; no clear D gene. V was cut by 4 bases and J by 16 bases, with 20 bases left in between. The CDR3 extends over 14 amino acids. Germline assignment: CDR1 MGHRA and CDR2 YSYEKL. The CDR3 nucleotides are TGCGCCAGCAGCCCCGAATGGCGAGCCAATCGGCTCCACTTT. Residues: CASSPEWRANRLHF.

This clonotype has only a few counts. The CDR3 DNA reads TGCAGTGCTAGGGCGGGACAGAACGAGCAGTACGTC. It encodes CSARAGQNEQYV. The rearrangement joins TRBV20-1 to TRBJ2-7; D perhaps matches TRBD1 (7 bases). There are 12 residues in the CDR3. The V and J ends lost 3 bases and 5 bases respectively, with 11 bases between them. Per germline, CDR1 DFQATT and CDR2 SNEGSKA (reference sequence).

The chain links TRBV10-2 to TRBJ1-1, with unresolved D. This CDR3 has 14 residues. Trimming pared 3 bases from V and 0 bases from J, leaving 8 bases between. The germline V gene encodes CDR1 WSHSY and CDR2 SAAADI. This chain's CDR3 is CASSDTVMNTEAFF. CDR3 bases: TGCGCCAGCAGTGATACAGTCATGAACACTGAAGCTTTCTTT.

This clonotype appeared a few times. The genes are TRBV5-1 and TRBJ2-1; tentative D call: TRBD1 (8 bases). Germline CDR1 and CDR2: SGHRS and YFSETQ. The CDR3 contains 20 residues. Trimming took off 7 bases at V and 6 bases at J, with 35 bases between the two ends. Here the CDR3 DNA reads TGCGCCAGCGGGGGGGGGATCGGGACAGGCCTAAGACCAAATTCCAATGAGCAGTTCTTC. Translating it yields CASGGGIGTGLRPNSNEQFF. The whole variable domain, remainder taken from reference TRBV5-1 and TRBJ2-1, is KAGVTQTPRYLIKTRGQQVTLSCSPISGHRSVSWYQQTPGQGLQFLFEYFSETQRNKGNFPGRFSGRQFSNSRSEMNVSTLELGDSALYLCASGGGIGTGLRPNSNEQFFGPGTRLTVL.

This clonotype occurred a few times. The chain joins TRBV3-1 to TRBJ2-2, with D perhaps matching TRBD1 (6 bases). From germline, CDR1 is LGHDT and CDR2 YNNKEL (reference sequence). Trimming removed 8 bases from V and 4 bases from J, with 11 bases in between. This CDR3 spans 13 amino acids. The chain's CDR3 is CASGRGGTGELFF. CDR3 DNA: TGTGCCAGCGGGAGAGGGGGCACCGGGGAGCTGTTTTTT.

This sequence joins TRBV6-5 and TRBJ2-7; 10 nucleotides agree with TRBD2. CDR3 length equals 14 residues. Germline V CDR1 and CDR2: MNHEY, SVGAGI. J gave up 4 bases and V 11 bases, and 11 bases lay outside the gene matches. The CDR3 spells CAARPGLAFYEQYF. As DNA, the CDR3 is TGTGCCGCTCGGCCGGGACTAGCGTTTTACGAGCAGTACTTC.

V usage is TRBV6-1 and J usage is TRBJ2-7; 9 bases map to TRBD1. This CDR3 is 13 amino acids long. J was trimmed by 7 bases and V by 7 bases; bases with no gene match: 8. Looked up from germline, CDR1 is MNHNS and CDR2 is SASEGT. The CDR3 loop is CASNWGTGTEQYV. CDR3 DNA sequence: TGTGCCAGCAACTGGGGGACAGGGACGGAGCAGTACGTC.

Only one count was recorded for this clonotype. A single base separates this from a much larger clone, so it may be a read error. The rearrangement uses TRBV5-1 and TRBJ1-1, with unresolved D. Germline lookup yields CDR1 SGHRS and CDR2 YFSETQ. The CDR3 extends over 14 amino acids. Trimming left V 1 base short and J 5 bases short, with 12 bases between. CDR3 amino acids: CASSLMQCRTEAFF. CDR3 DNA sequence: TGCGCCAGCAGCTTGATGCAGTGTAGGACTGAAGCTTTCTTT. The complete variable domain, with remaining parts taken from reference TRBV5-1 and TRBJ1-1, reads KAGVTQTPRYLIKTRGQQVTLSCSPISGHRSVSWYQQTPGQGLQFLFEYFSETQRNKGNFPGRFSGRQFSNSRSEMNVSTLELGDSALYLCASSLMQCRTEAFFGQGTRLTVV.

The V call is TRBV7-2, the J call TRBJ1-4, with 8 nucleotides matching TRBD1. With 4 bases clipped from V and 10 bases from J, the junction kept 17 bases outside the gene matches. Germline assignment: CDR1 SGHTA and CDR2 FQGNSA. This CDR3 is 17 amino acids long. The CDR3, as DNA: TGTGCCAGCAGCTGGGGATACCGGACAGGGTCTATGCGAAAACTGTTTTTT. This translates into CASSWGYRTGSMRKLFF.

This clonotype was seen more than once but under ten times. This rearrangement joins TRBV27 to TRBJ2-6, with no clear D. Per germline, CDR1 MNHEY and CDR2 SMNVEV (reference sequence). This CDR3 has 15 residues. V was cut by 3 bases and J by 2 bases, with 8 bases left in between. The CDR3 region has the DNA TGTGCCAGCAGTTTCATACCGACTGGGGCCAACGTCCTGACTTTC. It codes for CASSFIPTGANVLTF. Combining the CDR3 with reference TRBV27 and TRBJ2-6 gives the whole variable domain EAQVTQNPRYLITVTGKKLTVTCSQNMNHEYMSWYRQDPGLGLRQIYYSMNVEVTDKGDVPEGYKVSRKEKRNFPLILESPSPNQTSLYFCASSFIPTGANVLTFGAGSRLTVL.